The source of this T cell receptor (beta chain) is a study of cytomegalovirus exposure and HLA in healthy donors. PCR employed 60 Vbeta and 13 Jbeta primers. Clones were sequenced by immunoSEQ multiplex PCR, and TCRdb holds only the in-frame ones, with some missing. The table shows 100,000 to 150,000 clones, with roughly 78% occurring only once. CDR3 size: 13 residues. CDR1 is MNHEY, CDR2 SMNVEV, per germline (reference sequence). V lost 1 base and J lost 7; bases outside the gene matches: 4. Specimen: PBMCs. V is TRBV27 and J is TRBJ2-7; 7 positions match TRBD2. The source of this sequence is a man younger than 45 in good health and CMV-seropositive. As DNA, the CDR3 is TGTGCCAGCAGTTTATTGGGGGGGGGTGAGCAGTACTTC. This translates into CASSLLGGGEQYF.